The present TCR beta chain was sequenced within a study of T cells in Graves' hyperthyroidism and ophthalmopathy. Study background: Blood was drawn when the patient was first diagnosed and still untreated.

TCR beta CDR3 sequences were amplified from RNA transcripts. The HTBI primer set was used in a first-round RT-PCR of the TCR CDR3. TCRdb reprocessed the multiplex PCR reads via MiXCR and lists one record per CDR3 protein. The sample gives around 420,000 distinct CDR3 sequences, around a sixth of which show up once; 14% is in the top ten. Germline V gene sequence: CDR1 SGHVS, CDR2 FQNEAQ. This CDR3 region has 15 residues. With 1 base clipped from V and 2 bases from J, the junction kept 4 bases outside the gene matches. This clonotype was counted many times. The J gene is TRBJ1-2, the V gene TRBV7-8; TRBD1 matches 7 bases. Sequencing was performed on blood. The sequence was obtained from a woman aged 18-29 years with Graves' hyperthyroidism. CDR3 coding DNA: TGTGCCAGCAGCTTAGAGAGGGGGCCAAACTATGGCTACACCTTC. Protein product: CASSLERGPNYGYTF. Full variable domain (outside the CDR3, taken from reference TRBV7-8 and TRBJ1-2): GAGVSQSPRYKVAKRGQDVALRCDPISGHVSLFWYQQALGQGPEFLTYFQNEAQLDKSGLPSDRFFAERPEGSVSTLKIQRTQQEDSAVYLCASSLERGPNYGYTFGSGTRLTVV.